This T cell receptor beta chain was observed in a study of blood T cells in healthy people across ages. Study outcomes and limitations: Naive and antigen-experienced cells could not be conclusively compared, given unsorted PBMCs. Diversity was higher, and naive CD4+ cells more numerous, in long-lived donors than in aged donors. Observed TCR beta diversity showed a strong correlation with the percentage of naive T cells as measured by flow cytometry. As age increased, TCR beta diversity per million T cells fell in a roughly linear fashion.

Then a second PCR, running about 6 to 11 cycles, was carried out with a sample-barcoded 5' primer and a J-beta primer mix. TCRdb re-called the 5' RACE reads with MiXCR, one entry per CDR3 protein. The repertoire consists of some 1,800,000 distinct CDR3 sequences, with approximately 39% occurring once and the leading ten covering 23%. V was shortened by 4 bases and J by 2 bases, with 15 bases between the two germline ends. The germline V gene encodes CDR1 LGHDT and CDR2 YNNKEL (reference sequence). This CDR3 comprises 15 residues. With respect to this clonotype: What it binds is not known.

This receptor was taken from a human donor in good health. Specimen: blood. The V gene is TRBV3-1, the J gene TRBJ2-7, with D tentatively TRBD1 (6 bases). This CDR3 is CASSLANRAAYEQYF. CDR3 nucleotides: TGTGCCAGCAGCCTGGCGAACAGGGCCGCCTACGAGCAGTACTTC.